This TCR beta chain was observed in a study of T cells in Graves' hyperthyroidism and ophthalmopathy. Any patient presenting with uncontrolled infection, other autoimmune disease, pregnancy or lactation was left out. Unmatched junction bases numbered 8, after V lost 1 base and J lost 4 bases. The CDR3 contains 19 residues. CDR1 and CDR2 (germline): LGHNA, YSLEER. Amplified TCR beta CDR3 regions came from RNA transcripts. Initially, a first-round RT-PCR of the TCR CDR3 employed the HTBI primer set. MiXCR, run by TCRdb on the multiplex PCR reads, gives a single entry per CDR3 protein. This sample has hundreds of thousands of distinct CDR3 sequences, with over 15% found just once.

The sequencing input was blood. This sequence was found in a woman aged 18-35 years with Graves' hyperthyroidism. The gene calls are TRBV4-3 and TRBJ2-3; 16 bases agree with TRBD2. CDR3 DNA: TGCGCCAGCAGCCAAGGGGGGACTAGCGGGGGGGCCAACGCAGATACGCAGTATTTT. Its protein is CASSQGGTSGGANADTQYF.